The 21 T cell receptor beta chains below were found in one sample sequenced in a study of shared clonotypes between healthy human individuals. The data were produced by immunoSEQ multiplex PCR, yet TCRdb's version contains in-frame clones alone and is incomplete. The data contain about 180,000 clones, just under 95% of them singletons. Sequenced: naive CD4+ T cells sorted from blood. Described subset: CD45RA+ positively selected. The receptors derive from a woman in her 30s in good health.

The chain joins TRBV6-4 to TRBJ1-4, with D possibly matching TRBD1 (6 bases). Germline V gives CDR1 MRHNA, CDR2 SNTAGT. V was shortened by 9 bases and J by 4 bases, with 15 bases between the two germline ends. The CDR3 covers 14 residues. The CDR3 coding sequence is TGTGCCAGAGGACCGAGGACAGATAATGAAAAACTGTTTTTT. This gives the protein CARGPRTDNEKLFF.

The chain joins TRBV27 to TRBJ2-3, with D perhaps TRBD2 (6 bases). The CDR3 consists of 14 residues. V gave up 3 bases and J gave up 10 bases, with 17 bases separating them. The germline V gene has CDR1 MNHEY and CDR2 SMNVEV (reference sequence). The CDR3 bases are TGTGCCAGCAGTTTGTCGGCCGTAGCTAGCGCGCAGTATTTT. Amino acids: CASSLSAVASAQYF.

The CDR3 nucleotides are TGTGCCAGCAGTTATTACGGGGGGACTGGCAATCAGCCCCAGCATTTT. Translating gives CASSYYGGTGNQPQHF. This chain connects TRBV6-6 to TRBJ1-5, with a weak D call TRBD1 (5 bases). CDR1 and CDR2 (germline): MNHNY, SVGAGI (reference sequence). Trimming removed 3 bases at V and 2 bases at J, with 14 bases between. CDR3 length equals 16 residues.

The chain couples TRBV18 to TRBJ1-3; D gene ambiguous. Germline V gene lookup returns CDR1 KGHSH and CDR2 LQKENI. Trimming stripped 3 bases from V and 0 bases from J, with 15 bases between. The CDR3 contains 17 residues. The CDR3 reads CASSPFYGESSGNTIYF. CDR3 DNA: TGTGCCAGCTCACCTTTCTACGGGGAGAGCTCTGGAAACACCATATATTTT.

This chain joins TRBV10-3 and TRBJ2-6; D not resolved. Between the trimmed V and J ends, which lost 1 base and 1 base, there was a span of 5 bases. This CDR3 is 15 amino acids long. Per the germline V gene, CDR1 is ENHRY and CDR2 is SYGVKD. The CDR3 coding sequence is TGTGCCATCAGTGAGTACATGTCTGGGGCCAACGTCCTGACTTTC. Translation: CAISEYMSGANVLTF.

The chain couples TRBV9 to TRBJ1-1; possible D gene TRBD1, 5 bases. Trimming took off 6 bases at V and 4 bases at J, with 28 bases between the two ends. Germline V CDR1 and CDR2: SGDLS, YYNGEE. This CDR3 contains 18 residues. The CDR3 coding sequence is TGTGCCAGCACCTTGGGGCCCGGGAATTGGGTTGATGGCACTGAAGCTTTCTTT. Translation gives CASTLGPGNWVDGTEAFF.

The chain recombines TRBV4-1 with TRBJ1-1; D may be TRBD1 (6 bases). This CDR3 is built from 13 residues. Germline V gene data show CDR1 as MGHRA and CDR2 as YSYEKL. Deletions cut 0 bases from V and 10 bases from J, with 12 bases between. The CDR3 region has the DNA TGCGCCAGCAGCCAAGATCAGGCAGGGGCAGCTTTCTTT. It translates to CASSQDQAGAAFF.

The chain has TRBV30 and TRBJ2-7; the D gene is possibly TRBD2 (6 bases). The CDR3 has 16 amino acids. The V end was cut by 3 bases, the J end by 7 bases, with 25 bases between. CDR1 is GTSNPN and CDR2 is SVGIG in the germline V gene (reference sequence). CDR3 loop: CAWRGPRRDEGWEQYF. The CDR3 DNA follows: TGTGCCTGGAGGGGGCCTAGGCGGGATGAGGGATGGGAGCAGTACTTC.

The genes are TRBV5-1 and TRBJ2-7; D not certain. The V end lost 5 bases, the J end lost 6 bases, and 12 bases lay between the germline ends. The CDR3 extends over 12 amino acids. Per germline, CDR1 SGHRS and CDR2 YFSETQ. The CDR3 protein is CASSSGVGEQYF. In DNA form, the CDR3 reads TGCGCCAGCAGTTCCGGAGTAGGCGAGCAGTACTTC.

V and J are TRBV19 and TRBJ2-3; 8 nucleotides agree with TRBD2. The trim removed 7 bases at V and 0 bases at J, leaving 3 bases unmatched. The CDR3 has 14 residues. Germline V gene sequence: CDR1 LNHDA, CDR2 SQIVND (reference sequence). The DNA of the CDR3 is TGTGCCAGTAAACCTAGCGGGAGCACAGATACGCAGTATTTT. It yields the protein CASKPSGSTDTQYF.

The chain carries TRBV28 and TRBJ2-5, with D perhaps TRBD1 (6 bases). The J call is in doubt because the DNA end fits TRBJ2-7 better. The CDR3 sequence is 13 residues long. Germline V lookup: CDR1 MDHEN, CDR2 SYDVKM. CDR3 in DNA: TGTGCCAGCATCGGACAGTTTTCGTCCGAGCAGTACTTC. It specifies CASIGQFSSEQYF.

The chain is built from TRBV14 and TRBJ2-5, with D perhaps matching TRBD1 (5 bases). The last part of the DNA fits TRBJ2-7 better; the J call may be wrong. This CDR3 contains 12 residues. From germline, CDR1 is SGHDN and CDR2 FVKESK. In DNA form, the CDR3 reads TGTGCCAGCAGCCCGCAGGGATACGAGCAGTACTTC. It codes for CASSPQGYEQYF.

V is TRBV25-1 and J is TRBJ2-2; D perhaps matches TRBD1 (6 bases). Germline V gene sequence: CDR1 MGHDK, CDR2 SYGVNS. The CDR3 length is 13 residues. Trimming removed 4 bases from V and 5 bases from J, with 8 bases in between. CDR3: CASSVTGTGELFF. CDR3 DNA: TGTGCCAGCAGTGTCACAGGGACCGGGGAGCTGTTTTTT.

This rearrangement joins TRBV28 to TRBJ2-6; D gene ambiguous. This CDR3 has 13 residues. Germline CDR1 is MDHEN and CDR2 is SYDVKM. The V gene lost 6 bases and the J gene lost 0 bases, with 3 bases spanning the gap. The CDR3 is CASRDSGANVLTF. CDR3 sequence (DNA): TGTGCCAGCAGGGACTCTGGGGCCAACGTCCTGACTTTC.

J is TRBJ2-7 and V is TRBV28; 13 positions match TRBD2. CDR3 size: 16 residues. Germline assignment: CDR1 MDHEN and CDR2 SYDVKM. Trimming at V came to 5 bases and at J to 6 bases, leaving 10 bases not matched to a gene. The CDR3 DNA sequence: TGTGCCAGCAGTCTTCTATGGACTAGCGGGAGTTCCGAGCAGTACTTC. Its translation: CASSLLWTSGSSEQYF.

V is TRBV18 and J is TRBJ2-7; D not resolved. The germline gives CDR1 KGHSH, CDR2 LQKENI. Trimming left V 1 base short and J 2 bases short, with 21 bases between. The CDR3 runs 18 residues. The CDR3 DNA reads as TGTGCCAGCTCACCACGGCAGCTCCGTGACGCAAGTACCTACGAGCAGTACTTC. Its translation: CASSPRQLRDASTYEQYF.

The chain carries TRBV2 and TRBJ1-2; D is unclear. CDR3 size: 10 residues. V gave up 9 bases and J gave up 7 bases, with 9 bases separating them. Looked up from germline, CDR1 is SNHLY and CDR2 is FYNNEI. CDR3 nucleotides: TGTGCCAGTACGGGCTCTGGCTACACCTTC. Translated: CASTGSGYTF.

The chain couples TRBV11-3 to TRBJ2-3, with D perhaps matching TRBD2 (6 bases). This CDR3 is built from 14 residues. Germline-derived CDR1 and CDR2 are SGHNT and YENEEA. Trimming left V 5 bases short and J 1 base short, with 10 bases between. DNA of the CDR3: TGTGCCAGCAGCACGGGACTCCGCACAGATACGCAGTATTTT. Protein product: CASSTGLRTDTQYF.

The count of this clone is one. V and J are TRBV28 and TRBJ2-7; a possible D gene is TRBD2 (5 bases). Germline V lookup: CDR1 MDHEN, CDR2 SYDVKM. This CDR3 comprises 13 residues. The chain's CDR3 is CMVAGGKPYEQYF. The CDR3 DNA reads TGTATGGTTGCGGGCGGTAAACCCTACGAGCAGTACTTC.

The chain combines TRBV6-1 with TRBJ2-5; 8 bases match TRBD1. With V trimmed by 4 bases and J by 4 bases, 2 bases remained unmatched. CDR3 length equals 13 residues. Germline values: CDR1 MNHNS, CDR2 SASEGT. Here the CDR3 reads CASSAGQGETQYF. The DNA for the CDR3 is TGTGCCAGCAGTGCCGGACAGGGAGAGACCCAGTACTTC.

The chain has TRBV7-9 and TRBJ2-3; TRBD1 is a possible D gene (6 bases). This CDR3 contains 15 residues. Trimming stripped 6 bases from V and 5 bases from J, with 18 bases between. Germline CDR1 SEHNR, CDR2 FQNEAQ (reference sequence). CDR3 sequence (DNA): TGTGCCAGCAGTCATACACTAGAGGGGGTAGATACGCAGTATTTT. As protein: CASSHTLEGVDTQYF.